The 24 T cell receptor beta chains reported below all come from one sample, sequenced in a study of Graves' ophthalmopathy and Graves' hyperthyroidism. Beta-chain TCR CDR3 regions were amplified from RNA transcripts. First-round RT-PCR employed HTBI primers, with a second-round multiplex PCR after it. TCRdb passed the multiplex PCR reads through MiXCR, listing each CDR3 protein once. This sample carries over a million distinct CDR3 sequences, 36% of them seen once, and the ten largest clones take 11%. Sequencing was performed on peripheral blood or thyroid tissue (not recorded which). The source is an adult man with Graves' hyperthyroidism.

This clonotype has a count of ten or more. The chain uses TRBV24-1 and TRBJ1-2; 8 bases agree with TRBD1. The CDR3 contains 15 residues. The germline V gene encodes CDR1 KGHDR and CDR2 SFDVKD. V trimming: 5 bases; J trimming: 5 bases; junction bases outside the gene matches: 9. Here the CDR3 reads CATSGEEQGVYGYTF. For the CDR3, the DNA is TGTGCCACCAGTGGAGAAGAACAGGGGGTTTATGGCTACACCTTC.

The chain has TRBV12-3 or TRBV12-4 and TRBJ1-1, with D unclear. The CDR3 consists of 12 residues. The V and J ends lost 2 bases and 10 bases respectively, with 11 bases between them. In DNA, the CDR3 is TGTGCCAGCAGTTTATCCCCCGCGACAGCTTTCTTT. It translates to CASSLSPATAFF.

The chain joins TRBV29-1 to TRBJ2-3; tentatively, D is TRBD1 or TRBD2 (6 bases each). The ends were cut back, 3 bases at V and 8 bases at J, with 18 bases in the middle. The CDR3 totals 14 residues. Looked up from germline, CDR1 is SQVTM and CDR2 is ANQGSEA. The DNA of the CDR3 is TGCAGCGTTGAGGTGGGGGGCTTGGGGGGTACGCAGTATTTT. Protein: CSVEVGGLGGTQYF.

This chain joins TRBV28 and TRBJ1-1; unclear D gene. Trimming shortened V by 7 bases and J by 1 base, and 16 bases separated the two germline ends. The CDR3 consists of 15 residues. The V gene's germline CDR1 is MDHEN and CDR2 SYDVKM. The CDR3 loop is CASIPPGVTNTEAFF. The CDR3 coding sequence is TGTGCCAGCATCCCCCCGGGAGTCACGAACACTGAAGCTTTCTTT. Variable domain in full (rest from reference TRBV28 and TRBJ1-1): DVKVTQSSRYLVKRTGEKVFLECVQDMDHENMFWYRQDPGLGLRLIYFSYDVKMKEKGDIPEGYSVSREKKERFSLILESASTNQTSMYLCASIPPGVTNTEAFFGQGTRLTVV.

The genes are TRBV7-9 and TRBJ2-5; 7 bases are a match to TRBD1. V lost 5 bases to trimming and J lost 5 bases; unmatched junction nucleotides: 17. This CDR3 region has 17 residues. Germline CDR1 SEHNR, CDR2 FQNEAQ (reference sequence). The CDR3 DNA is TGTGCCAGCAGCCCCACCACGAAGACAGGGCCAGGGGAGACCCAGTACTTC. It specifies CASSPTTKTGPGETQYF.

In its sample, this clonotype was seen many times. V and J are TRBV2 and TRBJ1-1, with 10 bases that match TRBD1. The CDR3 covers 13 residues. Losses at the gene ends were 3 bases for V and 5 bases for J; bases not matched to a gene: 0. CDR1 is SNHLY and CDR2 is FYNNEI in the germline V gene. The CDR3 sequence: CASSEDRGTEAFF. Here the CDR3 DNA reads TGTGCCAGCAGTGAGGACAGGGGGACTGAAGCTTTCTTT.

The chain uses TRBV6-2 or TRBV6-3 and TRBJ1-1, with D uncertain. V was trimmed by 8 bases and J by 6 bases, leaving 13 bases between them. The length of the CDR3 is 12 residues. CDR1 is MNHEY and CDR2 is SVGEGT in the germline V gene. The CDR3 is CASGLSGAEAFF. CDR3 in DNA: TGTGCCAGCGGTTTATCGGGCGCTGAAGCTTTCTTT.

This clonotype was seen repeatedly, ten times or more. V gene TRBV25-1 combines with J gene TRBJ1-1, with TRBD1 matching over 9 bases. Germline trimming cut 7 bases from V and 0 bases from J; bases unmatched to any gene: 9. The CDR3 contains 16 residues. CDR1 MGHDK and CDR2 SYGVNS come from the germline V gene. CDR3 loop: CASTPTGGGMNTEAFF. The CDR3 coding sequence is TGTGCCAGCACCCCTACAGGGGGCGGAATGAACACTGAAGCTTTCTTT.

This clonotype was detected many times. The V and J genes are TRBV10-3 and TRBJ1-5; D might be TRBD1 (5 bases). The V end was cut by 6 bases, the J end by 6 bases, with 12 bases between. The CDR3 has 13 residues. Germline V lookup: CDR1 ENHRY, CDR2 SYGVKD. The CDR3 DNA reads TGTGCCATCAGCAGGGATCGGGCTCAGCCCCAGCATTTT. Translated: CAISRDRAQPQHF.

This clonotype was detected ten times or more. The chain joins TRBV10-3 to TRBJ2-5; 9 bases are shared with TRBD1. CDR1 is ENHRY and CDR2 is SYGVKD in the germline V gene. V dropped 5 bases and J dropped 5; count of bases not matched to a gene: 6. The CDR3 is 14 amino acids. DNA for the CDR3: TGTGCCATCAGTCTTCGGACAGGGGTCGAGACCCAGTACTTC. Its protein is CAISLRTGVETQYF.

This chain connects TRBV25-1 to TRBJ1-6; D unclear. Trimming removed 7 bases from V and 7 bases from J, with 11 bases in between. CDR3 length equals 13 residues. Germline V gene data show CDR1 as MGHDK and CDR2 as SYGVNS. CDR3 in amino acids: CASKSQRNSPLHF. The CDR3 coding sequence is TGTGCCAGCAAGTCACAGAGAAATTCACCCCTCCACTTT.

This rearrangement joins TRBV11-1 to TRBJ2-7; D is perhaps TRBD2 (6 bases). V was pared by 6 bases and J by 5 bases, with 23 bases between. Germline V gives CDR1 SGHAT, CDR2 FQDESV (reference sequence). The CDR3 totals 16 residues. CDR3 residues: CASSLRGVGGVNEQYF. DNA of the CDR3: TGTGCCAGCAGTTTACGCGGTGTAGGAGGGGTGAACGAGCAGTACTTC.

The chain employs TRBV5-4 and TRBJ2-6; tentatively, D is TRBD2 (6 bases). V lost 3 bases and J lost 4, with 14 bases in between. Germline V gene sequence: CDR1 SGHNT, CDR2 YYREEE (reference sequence). This CDR3 region has 16 residues. The CDR3 DNA follows: TGTGCCAGCAGCTGGCACGGGGGTTCGGGGGCCAACGTCCTGACTTTC. It yields the protein CASSWHGGSGANVLTF.

CDR3 in DNA: TGTGCCAGCAGCCAAGGTACCTTCGACGTAATGAACACTGAAGCTTTCTTT. Protein product: CASSQGTFDVMNTEAFF. The chain couples TRBV4-2 to TRBJ1-1; the D is unclear. The CDR3 spans 17 residues. The germline V gene encodes CDR1 LGHNA and CDR2 YNFKEQ. Trimming removed 1 base at V and 0 bases at J, with 15 bases between.

This rearrangement joins TRBV5-1 to TRBJ1-2; 7 nucleotides line up with TRBD1. From germline, CDR1 is SGHRS and CDR2 YFSETQ. J was trimmed by 6 bases and V by 4 bases; bases with no gene match: 9. There are 14 residues in the CDR3. The CDR3 coding sequence is TGCGCCAGCAGCCGGGGACAGCCAAATGATGGCTACACCTTC. Translating it yields CASSRGQPNDGYTF.

The chain combines TRBV19 with TRBJ2-7; 14 nucleotides agree with TRBD2. J was trimmed by 2 bases and V by 4 bases; bases with no gene match: 13. The CDR3 loop spans 19 amino acids. From germline, CDR1 is LNHDA and CDR2 SQIVND (reference sequence). CDR3 DNA: TGTGCCAGTAGTACGACCGGGACTAGCGGGAGCAGGGTCCCCTACGAGCAGTACTTC. Residues: CASSTTGTSGSRVPYEQYF.

This clonotype was counted only a few times. The junction departs from the called germline gene at one end, perhaps through a read error. The V call is TRBV11-2, the J call TRBJ1-1; 9 positions match TRBD1. Germline V gene lookup returns CDR1 SGHAT and CDR2 FQNNGV. The CDR3 totals 14 residues. The CDR3 loop is CASSWTGDYSEAFF. The CDR3 nucleotides read TGTGCTAGCAGCTGGACAGGGGATTATTCTGAAGCTTTCTTT.

This chain links TRBV20-1 with TRBJ2-7; D may be TRBD2 (5 bases). CDR1 is DFQATT, CDR2 SNEGSKA, per germline (reference sequence). Deletions cut 1 base from V and 3 bases from J, with 16 bases between. This CDR3 region has 15 residues. In DNA form, the CDR3 reads TGCAGTGCTAGAGGAGGCGCTAGCACCATCTACGAGCAGTACTTC. Translated, it gives CSARGGASTIYEQYF.

CDR3 loop: CASSEYRVGGNTF. The DNA of the CDR3 is TGTGCCAGCAGTGAATACAGGGTGGGTGGAAACACCTTC. The rearrangement links TRBV25-1 to TRBJ1-2; perhaps TRBD1 as D (5 bases). The germline gives CDR1 MGHDK, CDR2 SYGVNS. V was shortened by 0 bases and J by 12 bases, with 14 bases between the two germline ends. The CDR3 totals 13 residues.

CDR3 in DNA: TGTGCGTCCGAGGGAACCTACGAGCAGTACTTC. Its protein is CASEGTYEQYF. The chain uses TRBV6-2 or TRBV6-3 and TRBJ2-7, with D perhaps matching TRBD2 (5 bases). The CDR3 spans 11 residues. The V gene's germline CDR1 is MNHEY and CDR2 SVGEGT.

The V gene is TRBV7-9, the J gene TRBJ1-1; TRBD1 aligns across 9 bases. After removal of 2 bases from V and 5 bases from J, the junction contained 3 bases not matched to a gene. Germline V lookup: CDR1 SEHNR, CDR2 FQNEAQ (reference sequence). This CDR3 contains 14 residues. This CDR3 reads CASSLTGTGTEAFF. CDR3 bases: TGTGCCAGCAGCTTAACCGGGACAGGGACTGAAGCTTTCTTT. The full variable domain, its missing parts supplied by reference TRBV7-9 and TRBJ1-1, is DTGVSQNPRHKITKRGQNVTFRCDPISEHNRLYWYRQTLGQGPEFLTYFQNEAQLEKSRLLSDRFSAERPKGSFSTLEIQRTEQGDSAMYLCASSLTGTGTEAFFGQGTRLTVV.

This clonotype showed up just a few times. The chain is built from TRBV7-2 and TRBJ2-2; 14 nucleotides align to TRBD2. V shed 5 bases, J shed 7 bases, and the junction held 6 bases outside the gene matches. The CDR3 has 16 residues. CDR1 and CDR2 (germline): SGHTA, FQGNSA. DNA of the CDR3: TGTGCCAGCAGCCTCGGACTAGCGGGAGGTGGCGGGGAGCTGTTTTTT. Its translation: CASSLGLAGGGGELFF.

This clonotype has only a few counts. The chain recombines TRBV15 with TRBJ1-2, with 9 positions matching TRBD1. After removal of 6 bases from V and 6 bases from J, the junction contained 11 bases not matched to a gene. The V gene's germline CDR1 is LNHNV and CDR2 YYDKDF (reference sequence). The CDR3 covers 15 residues. DNA for the CDR3: TGTGCCACCAGTCCTCCGGGACAGGGTGAGGATGGCTACACCTTC. Its translation: CATSPPGQGEDGYTF.

The chain uses TRBV24-1 and TRBJ2-7; D is possibly TRBD2 (6 bases). This CDR3 comprises 15 residues. V was pared by 3 bases and J by 2 bases, with 13 bases between. The V gene's germline CDR1 is KGHDR and CDR2 SFDVKD. CDR3 nucleotides: TGTGCCACCAGTGATACCGGGACGGGAGCCTACGAGCAGTACTTC. Amino acids: CATSDTGTGAYEQYF.